These 10 T cell receptor beta chains originate from one sample sequenced in a study of naive and memory T cell subsets. The beta constant-region primer was an equimolar mix of two oligonucleotides covering TRBC1 and TRBC2. Ligated cDNA was amplified by four rounds of PCR with nested alpha and beta constant-region primers and SP2. From the UMI-ligation and nested PCR reads, TCRdb called clonotypes with MiXCR, one entry per CDR3 protein. Among about 82,000 distinct CDR3 sequences listed, about 10% were seen once. The source material was naive CD8+ T cells from blood. The receptors were sampled from a human donor in good health.

This clonotype was seen at least ten times. This rearrangement joins TRBV10-2 to TRBJ2-7, with 7 bases aligning to TRBD2. The CDR3 runs 16 residues. Germline trimming cut 4 bases from V and 2 bases from J; bases unmatched to any gene: 11. Germline assignment: CDR1 WSHSY and CDR2 SAAADI. CDR3 protein: CASSGLAESMPYEQYF. The CDR3 DNA is TGCGCCAGCAGTGGTCTAGCGGAGAGCATGCCCTACGAGCAGTACTTC.

The chain recombines TRBV6-5 with TRBJ2-7; 9 positions match TRBD2. This CDR3 spans 16 amino acids. V dropped 4 bases and J dropped 5; count of bases not matched to a gene: 12. Germline V gene sequence: CDR1 MNHEY, CDR2 SVGAGI. The CDR3 region has the DNA TGTGCCAGCAGTTCCCTCGTCCCGCGGGGGGGCCACGAGCAGTACTTC. The encoded protein is CASSSLVPRGGHEQYF.

This clonotype was counted ten times or more. The J gene is TRBJ2-5, the V gene TRBV29-1; the match to TRBD1 covers 9 bases. The CDR3 is made up of 15 amino acids. The V gene's germline CDR1 is SQVTM and CDR2 ANQGSEA. V lost 3 bases to trimming and J lost 2 bases; unmatched junction nucleotides: 7. The CDR3 bases are TGCAGCGTTGAGTGGGACAGGGTTTTTCAAGAGACCCAGTACTTC. This encodes CSVEWDRVFQETQYF.

This clonotype was seen many times. The chain couples TRBV12-3 or TRBV12-4 to TRBJ2-7, with TRBD2 identical over 7 bases. V trimming: 4 bases; J trimming: 3 bases; junction bases outside the gene matches: 0. The CDR3 has 12 amino acids. The DNA of the CDR3 is TGTGCCAGCAGTTCGGGGGGCTACGAGCAGTACTTC. Amino acids: CASSSGGYEQYF.

This clonotype was counted a few times. The chain combines TRBV29-1 with TRBJ2-1, with TRBD2 as a possible D gene (5 bases). V lost 0 bases to trimming and J lost 3 bases, with 15 bases between them. CDR3 size: 16 residues. Germline V CDR1 and CDR2: SQVTM, ANQGSEA. The CDR3 loop is CSVEDLPGGNYNEQFF. The CDR3 nucleotides are TGCAGCGTTGAAGATCTTCCAGGAGGAAACTACAATGAGCAGTTCTTC.

This rearrangement joins TRBV7-2 to TRBJ1-5, with D unclear. The germline CDR1 and CDR2 sequences are SGHTA and FQGNSA. V dropped 1 base and J dropped 11 bases, with 15 bases sitting between them. This CDR3 spans 14 amino acids. CDR3 DNA sequence: TGTGCCAGCAGCTTAGTAGGAGGAGGGTCGGCCCAGCATTTT. Translating gives CASSLVGGGSAQHF.

The V call is TRBV7-2, the J call TRBJ2-1; unclear D gene. The CDR3 loop spans 13 amino acids. Trimming removed 5 bases at V and 8 bases at J, with 13 bases between. Germline CDR1 and CDR2: SGHTA and FQGNSA. The CDR3 nucleotides are TGTGCCAGCAGCCCCGTAGAGTTCGATGAGCAGTTCTTC. Translating gives CASSPVEFDEQFF.

This clonotype was picked up many times. The DNA for the CDR3 is TGCAGTGCTCGCCCCGGATGGCAGGGGAGAGTTAGGGCTCAGCCCCAGCATTTT. This translates into CSARPGWQGRVRAQPQHF. The gene calls are TRBV20-1 and TRBJ1-5, with a weak D call TRBD1 (6 bases). This CDR3 is built from 18 residues. CDR1 DFQATT and CDR2 SNEGSKA come from the germline V gene (reference sequence). Trimming removed 5 bases at V and 6 bases at J, with 29 bases between.

V gene TRBV5-8 combines with J gene TRBJ2-1, with a weak D call TRBD1 (6 bases). Trimming removed 0 bases at V and 8 bases at J, with 18 bases between. The CDR3 has 16 residues. Germline values: CDR1 SGHTS, CDR2 YDEGEE. DNA of the CDR3: TGTGCCAGCAGCTTGGTAGGGGGACCTGTGGGGTATGAGCAGTTCTTC. This translates into CASSLVGGPVGYEQFF.

The chain links TRBV7-9 to TRBJ2-7, with D unresolved. V lost 0 bases, J lost 7 bases, and 13 bases lay in between. The CDR3 contains 14 residues. The germline V gene has CDR1 SEHNR and CDR2 FQNEAQ (reference sequence). The CDR3: CASSLAHGGREQYF. The CDR3 nucleotides are TGTGCCAGCAGCTTAGCGCACGGCGGCCGGGAGCAGTACTTC.